This entry lists 14 T cell receptor beta chains sequenced from one sample in a study of cytomegalovirus exposure and HLA in healthy donors (dated by TCRdb to about 2017). Library prep was done by the immunoSEQ multiplex PCR assay. A mixture of 60 forward primers for TCR Vbeta segments and 13 reverse primers for TCR Jbeta segments was used in the multiplex PCR. Imported from immuneACCESS, the table was reduced by TCRdb to in-frame sequences with V and J called. These copies leave out some clones; in studies compared against another copy, an unresolved V gene accounts for under half, and the cause of the remainder is not known. The sample table holds approximately 180,000 clones, of which roughly four fifths were seen once. The ten biggest clones cover about 1.8% of the sample. The sequenced sample consisted of PBMCs. These receptors originate from a man between 18 and 35 years old in good health and CMV-seronegative.

The chain is built from TRBV19 and TRBJ1-5; 11 bases line up with TRBD1. Per germline, CDR1 LNHDA and CDR2 SQIVND (reference sequence). The CDR3 spans 15 residues. The V segment lost 3 bases and the J segment 6 bases; nucleotides outside the gene matches: 4. The CDR3 nucleotides read TGTGCCAGTAGTATTACCGGGACAGGGGGTCAGCCCCAGCATTTT. It encodes CASSITGTGGQPQHF. Drawing the rest from reference TRBV19 and TRBJ1-5, the complete variable domain is DGGITQSPKYLFRKEGQNVTLSCEQNLNHDAMYWYRQDPGQGLRLIYYSQIVNDFQKGDIAEGYSVSREKKESFPLTVTSAQKNPTAFYLCASSITGTGGQPQHFGDGTRLSIL.

This sequence joins TRBV2 and TRBJ2-7, with D possibly matching TRBD2 (6 bases). This CDR3 region has 14 residues. V shed 5 bases and J shed 3 bases, with 14 bases lying between them. Looked up from germline, CDR1 is SNHLY and CDR2 is FYNNEI. The CDR3 spells CASSPRERSYEQYF. Here the CDR3 DNA reads TGTGCCAGCAGTCCCCGGGAGAGAAGCTACGAGCAGTACTTC.

V is TRBV29-1 and J is TRBJ2-3, with D perhaps matching TRBD1 (7 bases). This CDR3 spans 16 amino acids. Between the trimmed V and J ends, which lost 6 bases and 0 bases, there was a span of 19 bases. Germline V gene data show CDR1 as SQVTM and CDR2 as ANQGSEA. The CDR3, as DNA: TGCAGCGTCGCAGGGGGGCGGATCCCGAGCACAGATACGCAGTATTTT. Translating gives CSVAGGRIPSTDTQYF.

This clone turned up a few times. V gene TRBV7-2 combines with J gene TRBJ2-5; TRBD2 matches at 14 bases. Germline V gene sequence: CDR1 SGHTA, CDR2 FQGNSA. This CDR3 has 19 residues. V shed 1 base and J 1 base; nucleotides not matched to a gene: 8. The DNA for the CDR3 is TGTGCCAGCAGCTTAGAGGGACTAGCGGGGGTGGGGGGCCAAGAGACCCAGTACTTC. Encoded protein: CASSLEGLAGVGGQETQYF.

The V gene is TRBV7-6, the J gene TRBJ2-7; 8 bases map to TRBD1. Germline V gene data show CDR1 as SGHVS and CDR2 as FNYEAQ. Trimming cost V 0 bases and J 5 bases; bases outside gene matches: 9. This CDR3 contains 16 residues. The CDR3 bases are TGTGCCAGCAGCTTAGCGCGAGACAGGGGAATCAACGAGCAGTACTTC. Protein product: CASSLARDRGINEQYF.

The chain uses TRBV28 and TRBJ1-2; D ambiguous. This CDR3 contains 16 residues. V was clipped by 1 base and J by 1 base, with 13 bases between them. The germline gives CDR1 MDHEN, CDR2 SYDVKM. CDR3 in DNA: TGTGCCAGCAGTTTATATCAGGCCCTGCTTAACTATGGCTACACCTTC. Translation gives CASSLYQALLNYGYTF.

This sequence joins TRBV11-2 and TRBJ2-5, with 9 bases aligning to TRBD2. This CDR3 is built from 14 residues. J lost 4 bases, V lost 3 bases, and 3 bases had no gene match. Germline V gene lookup returns CDR1 SGHAT and CDR2 FQNNGV. The CDR3 loop reads CASSFWREGETQYF. CDR3 DNA sequence: TGTGCCAGCAGCTTTTGGCGGGAGGGAGAGACCCAGTACTTC. The full variable domain, completed using reference TRBV11-2 and TRBJ2-5, is EAGVAQSPRYKIIEKRQSVAFWCNPISGHATLYWYQQILGQGPKLLIQFQNNGVVDDSQLPKDRFSAERLKGVDSTLKIQPAKLEDSAVYLCASSFWREGETQYFGPGTRLLVL.

This clone has a handful of counts. The genes are TRBV20-1 and TRBJ2-1; the D is unclear. V lost 1 base, J lost 10 bases, and 8 bases lay in between. CDR1 DFQATT and CDR2 SNEGSKA come from the germline V gene (reference sequence). The CDR3 is 11 residues long. The chain's CDR3 is CSARGAGEQFF. The DNA of the CDR3 is TGCAGTGCTAGAGGAGCAGGCGAGCAGTTCTTC.

The V gene is TRBV2, the J gene TRBJ1-5; D possibly corresponds to TRBD1 (5 bases). V gave up 8 bases and J gave up 3 bases, with 14 bases separating them. CDR3 size: 14 residues. Germline V CDR1 and CDR2: SNHLY, FYNNEI. The CDR3 nucleotides are TGTGCCAGCCGGGCAAAAGGGGTCAATCAGCCCCAGCATTTT. Its protein is CASRAKGVNQPQHF.

The V gene is TRBV7-2, the J gene TRBJ1-3; D uncertain. Germline CDR1 SGHTA, CDR2 FQGNSA. With 6 bases removed from V and 0 bases from J, the gap between germline ends came to 9 bases. CDR3 length: 14 amino acids. CDR3 region: CASSPKLSGNTIYF. In DNA form, the CDR3 reads TGTGCCAGCAGTCCAAAACTCTCTGGAAACACCATATATTTT. The full variable domain, with the rest looked up from reference TRBV7-2 and TRBJ1-3, is GAGVSQSPSNKVTEKGKDVELRCDPISGHTALYWYRQSLGQGLEFLIYFQGNSAPDKSGLPSDRFSAERTGGSVSTLTIQRTQQEDSAVYLCASSPKLSGNTIYFGEGSWLTVV.

V and J are TRBV25-1 and TRBJ2-3; 7 bases fit TRBD1. The V gene's germline CDR1 is MGHDK and CDR2 SYGVNS. J was trimmed by 4 bases and V by 7 bases; bases with no gene match: 5. The CDR3 spans 13 residues. The DNA for the CDR3 is TGTGCCAGCAAACTCACAGGGGCAGATACGCAGTATTTT. Translating it yields CASKLTGADTQYF.

This rearrangement joins TRBV4-3 to TRBJ2-2; the match to TRBD2 covers 10 bases. CDR1 LGHNA and CDR2 YSLEER come from the germline V gene. Germline trimming cut 5 bases from V and 2 bases from J; bases unmatched to any gene: 20. The CDR3 is 21 residues long. CDR3 residues: CASSIHAPGLALLYNTGELFF. As DNA, the CDR3 is TGCGCCAGCAGCATTCATGCCCCGGGACTAGCGTTGCTATACAACACCGGGGAGCTGTTTTTT.

This clone was seen just once. The CDR3 loop reads CASSSRGSGSPLHF. The CDR3 DNA is TGTGCCAGCAGCTCCCGTGGGTCGGGTTCACCCCTCCACTTT. The chain couples TRBV7-9 to TRBJ1-6; D is unresolved. V lost 4 bases and J lost 9, with 13 bases in between. CDR1 SEHNR and CDR2 FQNEAQ come from the germline V gene (reference sequence). This CDR3 has 14 residues. The complete variable domain, with remaining parts taken from reference TRBV7-9 and TRBJ1-6, reads DTGVSQNPRHKITKRGQNVTFRCDPISEHNRLYWYRQTLGQGPEFLTYFQNEAQLEKSRLLSDRFSAERPKGSFSTLEIQRTEQGDSAMYLCASSSRGSGSPLHFGNGTRLTVT.

V usage is TRBV2 and J usage is TRBJ1-2, with 8 bases fitting TRBD1. Germline values: CDR1 SNHLY, CDR2 FYNNEI. The junction had 16 bases not matched to a gene; V was cut back by 1 base and J by 6 bases. This CDR3 is 18 amino acids long. CDR3 DNA sequence: TGTGCCAGCAGTGAAGACCCAAGCCCTAAGGACAGGGATGATGGCTACACCTTC. Its translation is CASSEDPSPKDRDDGYTF.